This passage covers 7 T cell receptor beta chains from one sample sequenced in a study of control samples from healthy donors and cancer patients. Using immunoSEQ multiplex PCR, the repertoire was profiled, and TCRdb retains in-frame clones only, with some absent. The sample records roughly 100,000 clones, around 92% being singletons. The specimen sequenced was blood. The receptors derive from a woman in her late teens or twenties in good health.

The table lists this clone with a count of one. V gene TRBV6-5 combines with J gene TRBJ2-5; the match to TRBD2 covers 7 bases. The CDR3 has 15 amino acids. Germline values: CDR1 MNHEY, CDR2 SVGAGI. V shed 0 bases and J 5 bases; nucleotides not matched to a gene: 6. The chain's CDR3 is CASSYSGGGRETQYF. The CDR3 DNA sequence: TGTGCCAGCAGTTACTCTGGCGGGGGACGGGAGACCCAGTACTTC.

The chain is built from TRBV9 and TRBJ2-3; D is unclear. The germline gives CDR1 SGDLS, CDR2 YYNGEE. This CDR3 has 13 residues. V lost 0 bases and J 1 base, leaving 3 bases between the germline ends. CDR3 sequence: CASSVVGTDTQYF. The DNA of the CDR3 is TGTGCCAGCAGCGTAGTCGGCACAGATACGCAGTATTTT.

The CDR3 region is CASSLAGGHEQFF. The CDR3 DNA is TGCGCCAGCAGTCTAGCGGGGGGGCATGAGCAGTTCTTC. This chain links TRBV5-1 with TRBJ2-1; 12 bases align to TRBD2. Germline V gives CDR1 SGHRS, CDR2 YFSETQ. CDR3 length equals 13 residues. V was clipped by 5 bases and J by 8 bases; unmatched bases: 2.

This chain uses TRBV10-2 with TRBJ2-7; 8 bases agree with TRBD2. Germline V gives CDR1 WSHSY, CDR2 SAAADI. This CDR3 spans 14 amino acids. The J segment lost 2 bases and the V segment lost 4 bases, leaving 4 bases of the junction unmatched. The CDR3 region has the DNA TGCGCCAGCAGTGGACTAGCGAGCACCTACGAGCAGTACTTC. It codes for CASSGLASTYEQYF.

The CDR3 sequence: CASSYRQNTDTQYF. The CDR3 DNA sequence: TGTGCCAGCAGCTACAGGCAGAACACAGATACGCAGTATTTT. V usage is TRBV11-3 and J usage is TRBJ2-3, with D tentatively TRBD1 (5 bases). Deletions cut 4 bases from V and 2 bases from J, with 10 bases between. This CDR3 is 14 amino acids long. Germline V gene data show CDR1 as SGHNT and CDR2 as YENEEA. The full variable domain, with the rest looked up from reference TRBV11-3 and TRBJ2-3, is EAGVVQSPRYKIIEKKQPVAFWCNPISGHNTLYWYLQNLGQGPELLIRYENEEAVDDSQLPKDRFSAERLKGVDSTLKIQPAELGDSAVYLCASSYRQNTDTQYFGPGTRLTVL.

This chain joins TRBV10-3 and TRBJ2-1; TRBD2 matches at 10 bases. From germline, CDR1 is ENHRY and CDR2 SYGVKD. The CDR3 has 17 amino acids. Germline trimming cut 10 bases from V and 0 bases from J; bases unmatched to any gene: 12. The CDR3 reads CATRTSGVRSSYNEQFF. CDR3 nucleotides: TGTGCCACCAGGACTAGCGGCGTAAGATCCTCCTACAATGAGCAGTTCTTC.

CDR3 nucleotides: TGTGCCAGTAGCGATACAGGGGGCGCGTACAATGAGCAGTTCTTC. As protein: CASSDTGGAYNEQFF. The chain couples TRBV19 to TRBJ2-1, with 9 bases identical to TRBD1. V lost 6 bases and J lost 4; bases outside the gene matches: 7. Germline values: CDR1 LNHDA, CDR2 SQIVND (reference sequence). CDR3 size: 15 residues.